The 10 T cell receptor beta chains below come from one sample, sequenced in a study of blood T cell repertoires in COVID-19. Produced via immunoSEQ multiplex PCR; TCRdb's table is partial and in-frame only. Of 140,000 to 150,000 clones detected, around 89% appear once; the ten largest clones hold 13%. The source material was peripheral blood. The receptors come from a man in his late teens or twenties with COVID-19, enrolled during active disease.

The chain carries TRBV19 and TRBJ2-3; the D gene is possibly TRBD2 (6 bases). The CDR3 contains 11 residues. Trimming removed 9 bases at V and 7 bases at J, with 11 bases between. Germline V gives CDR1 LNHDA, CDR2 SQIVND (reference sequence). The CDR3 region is CASGGLYTQYF. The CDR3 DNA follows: TGTGCCAGCGGAGGGCTTTATACGCAGTATTTT.

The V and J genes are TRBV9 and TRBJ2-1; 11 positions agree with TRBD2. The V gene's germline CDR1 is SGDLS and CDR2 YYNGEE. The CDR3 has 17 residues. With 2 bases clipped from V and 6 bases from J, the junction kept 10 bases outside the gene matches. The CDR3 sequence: CASSVALTSGRPNEQFF. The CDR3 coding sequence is TGTGCCAGCAGCGTCGCCCTCACTAGCGGGAGACCCAATGAGCAGTTCTTC.

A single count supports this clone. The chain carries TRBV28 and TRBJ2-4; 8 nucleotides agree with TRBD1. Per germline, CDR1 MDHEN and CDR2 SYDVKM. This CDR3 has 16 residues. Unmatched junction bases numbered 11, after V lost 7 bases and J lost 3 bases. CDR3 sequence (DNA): TGTGCCAGCACCGTGACAGGGGAGGACGGCAAAAACATTCAGTACTTC. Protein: CASTVTGEDGKNIQYF.

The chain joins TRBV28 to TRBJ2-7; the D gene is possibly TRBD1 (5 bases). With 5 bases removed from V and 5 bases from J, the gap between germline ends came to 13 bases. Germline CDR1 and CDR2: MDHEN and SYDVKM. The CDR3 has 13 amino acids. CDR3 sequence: CASSPVRGNEQYF. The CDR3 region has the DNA TGTGCCAGCAGTCCCGTTAGGGGTAACGAGCAGTACTTC.

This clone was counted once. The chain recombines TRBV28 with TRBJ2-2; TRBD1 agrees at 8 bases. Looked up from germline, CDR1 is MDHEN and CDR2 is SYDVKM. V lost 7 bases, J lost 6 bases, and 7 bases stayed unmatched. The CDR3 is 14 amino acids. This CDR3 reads CASISGGSPGELFF. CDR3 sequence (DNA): TGTGCCAGCATCTCAGGGGGCTCGCCCGGGGAGCTGTTTTTT.

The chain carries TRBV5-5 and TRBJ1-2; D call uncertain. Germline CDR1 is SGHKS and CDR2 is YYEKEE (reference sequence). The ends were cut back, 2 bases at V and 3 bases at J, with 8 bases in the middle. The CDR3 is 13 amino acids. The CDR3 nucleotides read TGTGCCAGCAGCTTCGACGGGTACTATGGCTACACCTTC. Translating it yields CASSFDGYYGYTF.

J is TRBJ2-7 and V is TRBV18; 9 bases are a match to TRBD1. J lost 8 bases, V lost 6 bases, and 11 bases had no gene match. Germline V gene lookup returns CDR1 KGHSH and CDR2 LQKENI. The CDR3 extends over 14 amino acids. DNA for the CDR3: TGTGCCAGCTCGGAGGGACAGGGCTCTCTAAAGCAGTACTTC. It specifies CASSEGQGSLKQYF.

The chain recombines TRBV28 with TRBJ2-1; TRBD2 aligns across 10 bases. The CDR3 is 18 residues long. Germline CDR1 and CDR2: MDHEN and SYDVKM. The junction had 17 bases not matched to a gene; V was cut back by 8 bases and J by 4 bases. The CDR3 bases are TGTGCCAGCGGACCAGCAGGTGGGGCTAGCGGGGGATACAATGAGCAGTTCTTC. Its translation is CASGPAGGASGGYNEQFF.

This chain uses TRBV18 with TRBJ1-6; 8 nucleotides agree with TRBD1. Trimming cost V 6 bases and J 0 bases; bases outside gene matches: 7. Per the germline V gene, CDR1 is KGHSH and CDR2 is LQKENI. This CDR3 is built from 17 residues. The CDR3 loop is CASSGDRTSSYNSPLHF. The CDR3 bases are TGTGCCAGCTCGGGGGACAGGACGAGCTCCTATAATTCACCCCTCCACTTT.

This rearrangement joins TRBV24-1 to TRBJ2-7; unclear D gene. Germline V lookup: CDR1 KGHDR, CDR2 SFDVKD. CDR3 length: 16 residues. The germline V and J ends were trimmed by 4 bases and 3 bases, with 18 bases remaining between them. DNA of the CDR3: TGTGCCACCAGTGAGTCCCTCCTCGAACTTCACTACGAGCAGTACTTC. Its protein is CATSESLLELHYEQYF.